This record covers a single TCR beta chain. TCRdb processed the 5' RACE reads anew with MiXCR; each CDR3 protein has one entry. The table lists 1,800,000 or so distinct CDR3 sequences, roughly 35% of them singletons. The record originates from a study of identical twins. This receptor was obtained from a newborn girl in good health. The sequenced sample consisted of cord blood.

The CDR3 region has the DNA TGTGCCAGCAGCTCCCGGGACACCTACTACGAGCAGTACTTC. Protein: CASSSRDTYYEQYF. This chain connects TRBV13 to TRBJ2-7; possibly TRBD1 for D (6 bases). Germline-derived CDR1 and CDR2 are PRHDT and FYEKMQ (reference sequence). The CDR3 has 14 residues. Trimming removed 4 bases at V and 3 bases at J, with 13 bases between.